The sequence of this TCR beta chain was determined in a study of shared clonotypes between healthy human individuals. Sequencing was performed with immunoSEQ multiplex PCR; in TCRdb, only in-frame clones are kept and a portion is missing. The data hold about 1 million clones, with 65% to 80% observed a single time. Only Caucasian adults living in Nashville, Tennessee served as donors. The CDR3 has 15 amino acids. V lost 0 bases to trimming and J lost 7 bases; unmatched junction nucleotides: 6. Germline V lookup: CDR1 SGHKS, CDR2 YYEKEE (reference sequence). This clonotype was obtained from a man aged 18 to 35 in good health. This chain uses TRBV5-5 with TRBJ2-4, with 8 bases aligning to TRBD2. The sample taken for sequencing was memory CD4+ T cells sorted from blood. Described subset: CD45RA-negative fraction. The CDR3 sequence: CASSLGTSWMNIQYF. DNA of the CDR3: TGTGCCAGCAGCTTGGGGACTAGCTGGATGAACATTCAGTACTTC.